Shown below are 32 T cell receptor beta chains from a single sample sequenced in a study of radiotherapy plus CTLA-4 blockade in lung cancer. The data were produced by immunoSEQ multiplex PCR, yet TCRdb's version contains in-frame clones alone and is incomplete. The sample lists around 120,000 clones, around 75% occurring once. The sample consisted of peripheral blood, taken from a patient treated with radiotherapy plus ipilimumab. Source of these receptors: a human donor with non-small cell lung cancer who had a partial response to radiotherapy plus ipilimumab.

Points on this clone: One junction end does not reproduce the germline sequence, and a read error may be involved. Other nucleotide sequences in the sample specify the same CDR3. V and J are TRBV28 and TRBJ2-4; possible D gene TRBD2, 6 bases. The CDR3 runs to 15 residues. Germline V gives CDR1 MDHEN, CDR2 SYDVKM. The CDR3 loop reads CASRGAGLAKNIQYF. The CDR3 coding sequence is TGTGCCAGCAGAGGGGCGGGGTTAGCCAAAAATATTCAGTACTTC.

The gene calls are TRBV6-5 and TRBJ1-2; D perhaps matches TRBD1 (6 bases). V was pared by 4 bases and J by 6 bases, with 21 bases between. CDR1 is MNHEY, CDR2 SVGAGI, per germline. CDR3 length: 16 residues. In nucleotides, the CDR3 is TGTGCCAGCAGTTTGTCTACAGGGACGATGAAAAATGGCTACACCTTC. Protein: CASSLSTGTMKNGYTF.

The chain joins TRBV6-5 to TRBJ1-2; no definite D call. V was shortened by 10 bases and J by 4 bases, with 19 bases between the two germline ends. CDR3 length: 14 amino acids. Germline-derived CDR1 and CDR2 are MNHEY and SVGAGI. DNA for the CDR3: TGTGCCATCTCCGAATCGGCAGGCAGCTATGGCTACACCTTC. Protein: CAISESAGSYGYTF.

A few counts support this clone. The gene calls are TRBV6-5 and TRBJ1-6; 7 nucleotides align to TRBD1. Germline assignment: CDR1 MNHEY and CDR2 SVGAGI. The trim removed 5 bases at V and 4 bases at J, leaving 5 bases unmatched. CDR3 length equals 15 residues. This CDR3 reads CASSPSGQYNSPLHF. The CDR3 DNA reads as TGTGCCAGCAGTCCCTCGGGACAGTATAATTCACCCCTCCACTTT.

The chain couples TRBV7-2 to TRBJ2-7; D uncertain. The CDR3 spans 15 residues. Germline lookup yields CDR1 SGHTA and CDR2 FQGNSA. Trimming stripped 1 base from V and 2 bases from J, with 12 bases between. The CDR3 protein is CASSLGALLTYEQYV. In DNA, the CDR3 is TGTGCCAGCAGCTTAGGGGCCTTACTCACCTACGAGCAGTACGTC.

The V gene is TRBV7-2, the J gene TRBJ2-7, with D possibly TRBD1 on 6 matching bases. Germline lookup yields CDR1 SGHTA and CDR2 FQGNSA. The CDR3 has 13 residues. V lost 5 bases, J lost 3 bases, and 11 bases lay in between. For the CDR3, the DNA is TGTGCCAGCAGCCCAGGGGTGGGCTACGAGCAGTACGTC. This encodes CASSPGVGYEQYV.

The genes are TRBV2 and TRBJ2-1; 11 bases map to TRBD2. The V segment lost 3 bases and the J segment 0 bases; nucleotides outside the gene matches: 10. Germline CDR1 SNHLY, CDR2 FYNNEI. The CDR3 runs to 19 residues. The DNA of the CDR3 is TGTGCCAGCAGTGACTTCGAGACTAGCGGGGTCAGCTCCTACAATGAGCAGTTCTTC. Translation: CASSDFETSGVSSYNEQFF.

This chain uses TRBV28 with TRBJ1-2; TRBD1 is a possible D gene (6 bases). Germline loops: CDR1 MDHEN, CDR2 SYDVKM. The CDR3 is 14 residues long. Trimming left V 6 bases short and J 7 bases short, with 18 bases between. For the CDR3, the DNA is TGTGCCAGCAGGTGGACCGGGGGGCTATTTGGCTACACCTTC. Amino acids: CASRWTGGLFGYTF.

This chain joins TRBV28 and TRBJ2-7; 8 positions agree with TRBD1. V lost 6 bases to trimming and J lost 2 bases; unmatched junction nucleotides: 9. Germline lookup yields CDR1 MDHEN and CDR2 SYDVKM. This CDR3 has 15 amino acids. As DNA, the CDR3 is TGTGCCAGCAGCTTAACAGGGGGTAAGACCTACGAGCAGTACGTC. Translated: CASSLTGGKTYEQYV.

The rearrangement joins TRBV5-4 to TRBJ2-4; tentative D call: TRBD1 (6 bases). The CDR3 contains 13 residues. Trimming left V 0 bases short and J 5 bases short, with 6 bases between. The germline gives CDR1 SGHNT, CDR2 YYREEE (reference sequence). CDR3 sequence reads: CASSLEGENIQYF. The CDR3 DNA follows: TGTGCCAGCAGCTTGGAGGGGGAAAACATTCAGTACTTC.

V and J are TRBV7-9 and TRBJ2-3, with 7 bases identical to TRBD2. Germline CDR1 and CDR2: SEHNR and FQNEAQ (reference sequence). V lost 3 bases, J lost 11 bases, and 17 bases stayed unmatched. The CDR3 runs 16 residues. CDR3 coding DNA: TGTGCCAGCAGCTTGGGGCATGGCGGGGGTGCCCCAGAGCAGTATTTT. Translation: CASSLGHGGGAPEQYF.

V is TRBV7-8 and J is TRBJ1-3; perhaps TRBD1 as D (6 bases). Trimming stripped 1 base from V and 0 bases from J, with 10 bases between. The germline CDR1 and CDR2 sequences are SGHVS and FQNEAQ. The length of the CDR3 is 16 residues. DNA for the CDR3: TGTGCCAGCAGCTTAGTGGTAGGGGGCTCTGGAAACACCATATATTTT. Its protein product is CASSLVVGGSGNTIYF.

The chain has TRBV7-2 and TRBJ1-1; TRBD1 might be the D (5 bases). Trimming removed 5 bases from V and 7 bases from J, with 20 bases in between. Germline V gene lookup returns CDR1 SGHTA and CDR2 FQGNSA. CDR3 length: 15 residues. CDR3 in amino acids: CASSLGRTPPDEAFF. Written as DNA, the CDR3 is TGTGCCAGCAGCCTCGGTAGGACACCACCTGATGAAGCTTTCTTT.

The V call is TRBV6-1, the J call TRBJ1-5; maybe TRBD1 (6 bases). Germline V gene sequence: CDR1 MNHNS, CDR2 SASEGT. The V and J ends lost 3 bases and 1 base respectively, with 7 bases between them. This CDR3 has 14 amino acids. CDR3 residues: CASSDQGSNQPQHF. The DNA of the CDR3 is TGTGCCAGCAGTGATCAGGGGAGCAATCAGCCCCAGCATTTT.

The chain joins TRBV28 to TRBJ1-2, with D possibly being TRBD1 (6 bases). V was trimmed by 3 bases and J by 8 bases, leaving 16 bases between them. In germline, CDR1 is MDHEN, CDR2 SYDVKM. The CDR3 totals 14 residues. Written as DNA, the CDR3 is TGTGCCAGCAGTTTTTTCCAGGGGAGTATGGGCTACACCTTC. It translates to CASSFFQGSMGYTF.

The chain combines TRBV28 with TRBJ1-2; 7 bases match TRBD1. Unmatched junction bases numbered 6, after V lost 6 bases and J lost 8 bases. Per the germline V gene, CDR1 is MDHEN and CDR2 is SYDVKM. This CDR3 contains 12 residues. The CDR3 DNA reads as TGTGCCAGCAGGGGGGCAGGGGGAGGCTACACCTTC. The encoded protein is CASRGAGGGYTF.

The chain carries TRBV6-1 and TRBJ1-1, with D maybe TRBD1 (5 bases). V was clipped by 2 bases and J by 4 bases, with 11 bases between them. Germline V lookup: CDR1 MNHNS, CDR2 SASEGT. This CDR3 has 14 residues. The CDR3 protein is CASSERGGVTEAFF. CDR3 DNA: TGTGCCAGCAGTGAACGGGGGGGGGTCACTGAAGCTTTCTTT.

The gene calls are TRBV7-9 and TRBJ1-1, with TRBD1 matching 9 bases. This CDR3 has 15 amino acids. V dropped 5 bases and J dropped 4; count of bases not matched to a gene: 8. Germline V CDR1 and CDR2: SEHNR, FQNEAQ (reference sequence). CDR3 nucleotides: TGTGCCAGCAGCAAAACGACAGGGGGGACCACTGAAGCTTTCTTT. Translation gives CASSKTTGGTTEAFF.

Note on this clone: In the same sample, other DNA sequences code for this CDR3. This sequence joins TRBV5-1 and TRBJ1-1; TRBD1 agrees at 9 bases. The CDR3 is 14 residues long. CDR1 and CDR2 (germline): SGHRS, YFSETQ. J gave up 3 bases and V 4 bases, and 4 bases lay outside the gene matches. CDR3 in amino acids: CASSGRTGDTEAFF. The CDR3 coding sequence is TGCGCCAGCAGCGGTAGGACAGGGGACACTGAAGCTTTCTTT.

The J gene is TRBJ2-5, the V gene TRBV11-3, with a possible D match to TRBD1 (6 bases). Looked up from germline, CDR1 is SGHNT and CDR2 is YENEEA. The CDR3 is 14 residues long. Trimming removed 5 bases from V and 4 bases from J, with 14 bases in between. As DNA, the CDR3 is TGTGCCAGCAGCCCTGGGGGCAGGGGAGAGACCCAGTACTTC. Translated, it gives CASSPGGRGETQYF.

This rearrangement joins TRBV28 to TRBJ1-1; 12 bases match TRBD1. The junction had 9 bases not matched to a gene; V was cut back by 3 bases and J by 10 bases. Germline V gene sequence: CDR1 MDHEN, CDR2 SYDVKM. CDR3 length: 15 amino acids. DNA for the CDR3: TGTGCCAGCAGTTTTAGGGGACAGGGGGCCGTTGGAGCTTTCTTT. Translation: CASSFRGQGAVGAFF.

This clone was seen a few times. The chain's CDR3 is CASSLWRKREIQETQYF. CDR3 in DNA: TGTGCCAGCAGCTTATGGAGGAAACGGGAGATACAAGAGACCCAGTACTTC. The chain combines TRBV7-2 with TRBJ2-5, with D possibly matching TRBD2 (6 bases). This CDR3 comprises 17 residues. V was pared by 2 bases and J by 2 bases, with 18 bases between. Germline V gives CDR1 SGHTA, CDR2 FQGNSA.

This chain uses TRBV30 with TRBJ1-1; a possible D gene is TRBD1 (6 bases). This CDR3 is built from 18 residues. Germline assignment: CDR1 GTSNPN and CDR2 SVGIG (reference sequence). Deletions cut 0 bases from V and 5 bases from J, with 25 bases between. The CDR3 reads CAWSVGESGWGRRTEAFF. The CDR3 nucleotides read TGTGCCTGGAGTGTAGGAGAATCGGGTTGGGGGCGTAGGACTGAAGCTTTCTTT.

V usage is TRBV11-2 and J usage is TRBJ2-1; 10 positions match TRBD2. This CDR3 comprises 15 residues. Germline-derived CDR1 and CDR2 are SGHAT and FQNNGV. Trimming took 2 bases from V and 8 from J; bases not matched to a gene: 6. The CDR3: CASSLSPSGRDEQFF. For the CDR3, the DNA is TGTGCCAGCAGCTTATCCCCTAGCGGGAGAGATGAGCAGTTCTTC.

Sample share makes this clone medium-sized. This chain connects TRBV5-1 to TRBJ2-3, with 8 bases lining up with TRBD2. The CDR3 has 14 residues. J gave up 6 bases and V 5 bases, and 8 bases lay outside the gene matches. Looked up from germline, CDR1 is SGHRS and CDR2 is YFSETQ. Here the CDR3 reads CASSRAGGADTQYF. The CDR3 DNA reads TGCGCCAGCAGTCGGGCGGGAGGAGCGGATACGCAGTATTTT.

The V call is TRBV4-1, the J call TRBJ2-7, with TRBD2 identical over 9 bases. This CDR3 region has 16 residues. The V gene's germline CDR1 is MGHRA and CDR2 YSYEKL. V dropped 1 base and J dropped 4; count of bases not matched to a gene: 8. The CDR3 here is CASSQVESSGTYEQYF. The CDR3 DNA sequence: TGCGCCAGCAGCCAAGTCGAGTCTAGCGGGACTTACGAGCAGTACTTC.

The chain recombines TRBV11-2 with TRBJ2-1; D is unclear. CDR3 length equals 14 residues. V lost 3 bases, J lost 0 bases, and 6 bases lay in between. Germline V gene sequence: CDR1 SGHAT, CDR2 FQNNGV. The CDR3 nucleotides read TGTGCCAGCAGCTTTCTCAGCTCCTACAATGAGCAGTTCTTC. Its translation: CASSFLSSYNEQFF.

The genes are TRBV19 and TRBJ2-2; TRBD1 matches 8 bases. This CDR3 is built from 14 residues. CDR1 and CDR2 (germline): LNHDA, SQIVND (reference sequence). With 8 bases clipped from V and 5 bases from J, the junction kept 7 bases outside the gene matches. CDR3 residues: CASLRQGRTGELFF. The CDR3 DNA sequence: TGTGCCAGTTTACGACAGGGGAGGACCGGGGAGCTGTTTTTT. The variable domain in full, completed from reference TRBV19 and TRBJ2-2, reads DGGITQSPKYLFRKEGQNVTLSCEQNLNHDAMYWYRQDPGQGLRLIYYSQIVNDFQKGDIAEGYSVSREKKESFPLTVTSAQKNPTAFYLCASLRQGRTGELFFGEGSRLTVL.

This chain joins TRBV28 and TRBJ1-2, with TRBD1 identical over 10 bases. The germline gives CDR1 MDHEN, CDR2 SYDVKM. This CDR3 has 14 residues. J gave up 7 bases and V 6 bases, and 8 bases lay outside the gene matches. CDR3 sequence: CASRQTGGRRGYTF. CDR3 bases: TGTGCCAGCAGACAGACAGGGGGCCGACGTGGCTACACCTTC.

V gene TRBV6-5 combines with J gene TRBJ1-1, with 7 bases fitting TRBD1. Germline V gene data show CDR1 as MNHEY and CDR2 as SVGAGI. Losses at the gene ends were 6 bases for V and 6 bases for J; bases not matched to a gene: 13. CDR3 length equals 15 residues. The CDR3 DNA reads TGTGCCAGCAGAACACCCAGGGGGAAGACTGCTGAAGCTTTCTTT. It yields the protein CASRTPRGKTAEAFF.

This chain uses TRBV28 with TRBJ2-6; weak D call: TRBD2 (5 bases). Per the germline V gene, CDR1 is MDHEN and CDR2 is SYDVKM. V lost 6 bases, J lost 2 bases, and 11 bases lay in between. This CDR3 has 15 amino acids. CDR3 in amino acids: CASSEGETGANVLTF. In DNA form, the CDR3 reads TGTGCCAGCAGCGAGGGAGAGACTGGGGCCAACGTCCTGACTTTC.

The chain is built from TRBV28 and TRBJ1-5, with D possibly matching TRBD1 (6 bases). Germline V CDR1 and CDR2: MDHEN, SYDVKM. The CDR3 extends over 13 amino acids. V gave up 8 bases and J gave up 4 bases, with 12 bases separating them. Here the CDR3 DNA reads TGTGCCAGCCTAGGACAGACTAATCAGCCCCAGCATTTT. Amino acids: CASLGQTNQPQHF.